The 4 T cell receptor beta chains presented below share a single source sample, sequenced in a study of blood T cell repertoires in COVID-19. Assay used: immunoSEQ multiplex PCR; TCRdb lists only in-frame clones, some missing. The sample includes 400,000 to 500,000 clones, 86% seen only once; the top ten take around 1.4%. Source material: peripheral blood. The source of these receptors is a woman aged 25 to 39 with active or convalescent COVID-19.

This chain links TRBV6-1 with TRBJ1-2; TRBD1 might be the D (6 bases). Germline V lookup: CDR1 MNHNS, CDR2 SASEGT. The CDR3 has 18 amino acids. Trimming removed 1 base from V and 4 bases from J, with 22 bases in between. CDR3 protein: CASSEGPLTGSMFYGYTF. DNA of the CDR3: TGTGCCAGCAGTGAAGGCCCCTTAACAGGGTCGATGTTCTATGGCTACACCTTC.

V is TRBV19 and J is TRBJ1-1, with TRBD1 identical over 9 bases. The length of the CDR3 is 16 residues. Looked up from germline, CDR1 is LNHDA and CDR2 is SQIVND (reference sequence). V shed 5 bases and J 2 bases; nucleotides not matched to a gene: 9. The CDR3 loop reads CASSSYRGLVNTEAFF. CDR3 DNA: TGTGCCAGTAGTTCTTACAGGGGGCTCGTAAACACTGAAGCTTTCTTT. Based on the CDR3 plus reference TRBV19 and TRBJ1-1, the full variable domain is DGGITQSPKYLFRKEGQNVTLSCEQNLNHDAMYWYRQDPGQGLRLIYYSQIVNDFQKGDIAEGYSVSREKKESFPLTVTSAQKNPTAFYLCASSSYRGLVNTEAFFGQGTRLTVV.

The chain is built from TRBV27 and TRBJ1-1; no clear D. Trimming took off 5 bases at V and 1 base at J, with 11 bases between the two ends. From germline, CDR1 is MNHEY and CDR2 SMNVEV (reference sequence). The CDR3 has 14 amino acids. The CDR3 bases are TGTGCCAGCAGTCCCTGGGAGGGGAACACTGAAGCTTTCTTT. This encodes CASSPWEGNTEAFF.

This chain uses TRBV30 with TRBJ1-6, with 8 bases aligning to TRBD1. The CDR3 loop spans 15 amino acids. The germline V gene encodes CDR1 GTSNPN and CDR2 SVGIG (reference sequence). V lost 2 bases, J lost 7 bases, and 7 bases stayed unmatched. The CDR3 spells CAWSPGQGPNSPLHF. CDR3 bases: TGTGCCTGGAGTCCCGGACAGGGTCCCAATTCACCCCTCCACTTT.